The 23 T cell receptor beta chains given below trace back to one sample, sequenced in a study of cytomegalovirus exposure and HLA in healthy donors. Assay: immunoSEQ multiplex PCR; the TCRdb copy retains only in-frame clones and omits some. Of fewer than 350,000 clones in the sample, approximately 87% were seen once. Sequenced input: PBMCs. These receptors were obtained from a young woman in good health and CMV-seronegative.

The rearrangement links TRBV15 to TRBJ2-2; 7 nucleotides align to TRBD2. With V trimmed by 0 bases and J by 0 bases, 1 base remained unmatched. CDR1 and CDR2 from the germline V gene are LNHNV and YYDKDF (reference sequence). The CDR3 totals 16 residues. The CDR3 region has the DNA TGTGCCACCAGCAGAGAGGGAGGGGCGAACACCGGGGAGCTGTTTTTT. It specifies CATSREGGANTGELFF.

This clone was counted a few times. V gene TRBV27 combines with J gene TRBJ1-2; TRBD1 is a possible D gene (5 bases). Per the germline V gene, CDR1 is MNHEY and CDR2 is SMNVEV (reference sequence). Trimming shortened V by 5 bases and J by 4 bases, and 17 bases separated the two germline ends. The CDR3 contains 15 residues. CDR3 sequence (DNA): TGTGCCAGCAGTCCGACAGCCGGACACGTCTATGGCTACACCTTC. Its protein product is CASSPTAGHVYGYTF.

V usage is TRBV9 and J usage is TRBJ2-1, with 9 bases that match TRBD1. V shed 4 bases and J 9 bases; nucleotides not matched to a gene: 11. The germline V gene encodes CDR1 SGDLS and CDR2 YYNGEE. The CDR3 has 15 residues. The DNA of the CDR3 is TGTGCCAGCAGCACCGGGACAGGGCAGGCATCTGAGCAGTTCTTC. Translating it yields CASSTGTGQASEQFF.

The gene calls are TRBV28 and TRBJ1-2; D is uncertain. CDR1 is MDHEN and CDR2 is SYDVKM in the germline V gene. V was pared by 4 bases and J by 2 bases, with 8 bases between. CDR3 length: 13 amino acids. The CDR3 DNA reads TGTGCCAGCAGTTACCCAGAAAACTATGGCTACACCTTC. As protein: CASSYPENYGYTF.

The CDR3 bases are TGTGCCAGCAGTTACCCAGGCCCCGGGGAGCTGTTTTTT. Its translation is CASSYPGPGELFF. This chain joins TRBV6-5 and TRBJ2-2; the D is unclear. Germline V gives CDR1 MNHEY, CDR2 SVGAGI. CDR3 length equals 13 residues. V lost 2 bases and J 6 bases, leaving 7 bases between the germline ends.

J is TRBJ1-5 and V is TRBV28, with TRBD1 matching 7 bases. Trimming took 3 bases from V and 7 from J; bases not matched to a gene: 6. Per the germline V gene, CDR1 is MDHEN and CDR2 is SYDVKM. This CDR3 region has 14 residues. In nucleotides, the CDR3 is TGTGCCAGCAGTTTCCAGGGGACAGCACAGCCCCAGCATTTT. It encodes CASSFQGTAQPQHF. The full variable domain, in which reference TRBV28 and TRBJ1-5 provide the parts outside the CDR3, is DVKVTQSSRYLVKRTGEKVFLECVQDMDHENMFWYRQDPGLGLRLIYFSYDVKMKEKGDIPEGYSVSREKKERFSLILESASTNQTSMYLCASSFQGTAQPQHFGDGTRLSIL.

This chain links TRBV4-3 with TRBJ2-1; TRBD2 might be the D (5 bases). The V end lost 2 bases, the J end lost 4 bases, and 12 bases lay between the germline ends. CDR1 LGHNA and CDR2 YSLEER come from the germline V gene. The CDR3 extends over 15 amino acids. The CDR3 reads CASSQNTEVYNEQFF. CDR3 in DNA: TGCGCCAGCAGCCAAAACACGGAGGTATACAATGAGCAGTTCTTC.

This clone was found once. The chain combines TRBV6-4 with TRBJ2-3, with 10 bases lining up with TRBD2. There are 14 residues in the CDR3. Germline trimming cut 5 bases from V and 3 bases from J; bases unmatched to any gene: 2. Germline CDR1 and CDR2: MRHNA and SNTAGT. As DNA, the CDR3 is TGTGCCAGCAGTACGACTAGCGGGACAGATACGCAGTATTTT. It encodes CASSTTSGTDTQYF.

J is TRBJ2-7 and V is TRBV9; D unclear. Germline values: CDR1 SGDLS, CDR2 YYNGEE. The CDR3 is 13 residues long. The V gene lost 1 base and the J gene lost 5 bases, with 10 bases spanning the gap. The CDR3 sequence: CASSVSPPDEQYF. CDR3 coding DNA: TGTGCCAGCAGCGTAAGCCCCCCGGACGAGCAGTACTTC.

The chain employs TRBV19 and TRBJ1-2; 11 bases align to TRBD1. Germline CDR1 and CDR2: LNHDA and SQIVND (reference sequence). The CDR3 is 14 amino acids. V was pared by 3 bases and J by 4 bases, with 1 base of the junction left unmatched. CDR3 amino acids: CASSIGTGGYGYTF. The CDR3 DNA sequence: TGTGCCAGTAGTATTGGGACAGGGGGCTATGGCTACACCTTC.

About this clone itself: This sample also contains other DNA sequences that code for the same CDR3. The chain recombines TRBV9 with TRBJ1-2, with TRBD1 matching 8 bases. Germline CDR1 reads SGDLS; CDR2 reads YYNGEE. CDR3 length: 14 amino acids. V trimming: 0 bases; J trimming: 2 bases; junction bases outside the gene matches: 0. The CDR3 DNA reads as TGTGCCAGCAGCGTAGGACAGGGGAACTATGGCTACACCTTC. Translation gives CASSVGQGNYGYTF.

This chain links TRBV30 with TRBJ1-5; 8 positions match TRBD1. J gave up 4 bases and V 5 bases, and 7 bases lay outside the gene matches. In germline, CDR1 is GTSNPN, CDR2 SVGIG (reference sequence). The CDR3 spans 14 residues. CDR3: CAWSDRVRNQPQHF. Here the CDR3 DNA reads TGTGCCTGGTCGGACAGGGTACGGAATCAGCCCCAGCATTTT.

The V call is TRBV6-1, the J call TRBJ2-7, with TRBD1 as a possible D gene (6 bases). Germline assignment: CDR1 MNHNS and CDR2 SASEGT. This CDR3 is built from 14 residues. Trimming shortened V by 3 bases and J by 0 bases, and 9 bases separated the two germline ends. CDR3 in amino acids: CASSEGDTSYEQYF. CDR3 in DNA: TGTGCCAGCAGTGAGGGGGACACCTCCTACGAGCAGTACTTC.

The rearrangement joins TRBV25-1 to TRBJ1-2; TRBD1 might be the D (5 bases). The CDR3 totals 13 residues. V was trimmed by 3 bases and J by 3 bases, leaving 8 bases between them. The V gene's germline CDR1 is MGHDK and CDR2 SYGVNS. CDR3 coding DNA: TGTGCCAGCAGTGAGGGGCTCCACTATGGCTACACCTTC. Amino acid sequence: CASSEGLHYGYTF.

This clone has a single count. This chain connects TRBV9 to TRBJ2-3, with D possibly matching TRBD2 (6 bases). The germline V gene encodes CDR1 SGDLS and CDR2 YYNGEE. V was pared by 0 bases and J by 2 bases, with 13 bases between. The CDR3 runs 16 residues. The CDR3 protein is CASSVGGTEITDTQYF. In nucleotides, the CDR3 is TGTGCCAGCAGCGTAGGCGGGACGGAGATCACAGATACGCAGTATTTT.

J is TRBJ1-3 and V is TRBV6-1; D not resolved. The CDR3 runs 14 residues. The V gene lost 5 bases and the J gene lost 8 bases, with 16 bases spanning the gap. The V gene's germline CDR1 is MNHNS and CDR2 SASEGT. This chain's CDR3 is CASSPTPAADTIYF. The CDR3 nucleotides are TGTGCCAGCAGTCCTACACCGGCGGCAGACACCATATATTTT.

In its sample, this clone was seen once. The J gene is TRBJ2-7, the V gene TRBV7-5; the table's D gene call, TRBD2, was not cross checked with the DNA. TRBV7-5 is a pseudogene locus. This CDR3 contains 14 residues. CDR3 DNA: TGTGCCAGAAGCTTATTGCGGGAGTGGTGCGAGCAGTACTTC. Translating it yields CARSLLREWCEQYF.

CDR3 loop: CASSGGQGSQEKLFF. The CDR3, as DNA: TGTGCCAGCAGCGGTGGACAGGGCAGTCAGGAAAAACTGTTTTTT. The genes are TRBV5-4 and TRBJ1-4; 8 nucleotides match TRBD1. Looked up from germline, CDR1 is SGHNT and CDR2 is YYREEE (reference sequence). V lost 4 bases, J lost 8 bases, and 10 bases stayed unmatched. CDR3 size: 15 residues.

This clone was seen once. The chain has TRBV15 and TRBJ1-1; no clear D. Trimming left V 6 bases short and J 1 base short, with 12 bases between. The CDR3 extends over 14 amino acids. Germline V CDR1 and CDR2: LNHNV, YYDKDF (reference sequence). This CDR3 reads CATRPGEGNTEAFF. DNA for the CDR3: TGTGCCACCAGACCGGGAGAGGGGAACACTGAAGCTTTCTTT.

The chain recombines TRBV25-1 with TRBJ1-1, with a weak D call TRBD1 (5 bases). The germline V gene has CDR1 MGHDK and CDR2 SYGVNS. Trimming pared 4 bases from V and 11 bases from J, leaving 17 bases between. The CDR3 length is 13 residues. This CDR3 reads CASSAHVDGGAFF. CDR3 DNA sequence: TGTGCCAGCAGTGCCCACGTTGACGGGGGGGCTTTCTTT.

The rearrangement links TRBV9 to TRBJ2-1, with TRBD2 identical over 12 bases. V gave up 3 bases and J gave up 4 bases; unmatched junction bases: 8. Germline CDR1 is SGDLS and CDR2 is YYNGEE. This CDR3 is 17 amino acids long. Here the CDR3 reads CASSERLAGDSYNEQFF. The CDR3 bases are TGTGCCAGCAGCGAGCGACTAGCGGGAGATTCGTACAATGAGCAGTTCTTC.

The chain joins TRBV18 to TRBJ1-2; 9 bases fit TRBD1. Trimming cost V 4 bases and J 7 bases; bases outside gene matches: 16. The CDR3 loop spans 17 amino acids. Germline V gives CDR1 KGHSH, CDR2 LQKENI. CDR3 protein: CASSLLPDGQGNRGYTF. DNA for the CDR3: TGTGCCAGCTCACTCCTACCAGACGGACAGGGGAATCGTGGCTACACCTTC. Full variable domain (outside the CDR3, taken from reference TRBV18 and TRBJ1-2): NAGVMQNPRHLVRRRGQEARLRCSPMKGHSHVYWYRQLPEEGLKFMVYLQKENIIDESGMPKERFSAEFPKEGPSILRIQQVVRGDSAAYFCASSLLPDGQGNRGYTFGSGTRLTVV.

This sequence joins TRBV27 and TRBJ2-5; D is undetermined. The DNA end lines up better with TRBJ2-7; the J call may be wrong. Germline V gives CDR1 MNHEY, CDR2 SMNVEV (reference sequence). CDR3 size: 14 residues. The CDR3 is CASSLTPYSYEQYF. CDR3 nucleotides: TGTGCCAGCAGTTTAACCCCATACTCCTACGAGCAGTACTTC.